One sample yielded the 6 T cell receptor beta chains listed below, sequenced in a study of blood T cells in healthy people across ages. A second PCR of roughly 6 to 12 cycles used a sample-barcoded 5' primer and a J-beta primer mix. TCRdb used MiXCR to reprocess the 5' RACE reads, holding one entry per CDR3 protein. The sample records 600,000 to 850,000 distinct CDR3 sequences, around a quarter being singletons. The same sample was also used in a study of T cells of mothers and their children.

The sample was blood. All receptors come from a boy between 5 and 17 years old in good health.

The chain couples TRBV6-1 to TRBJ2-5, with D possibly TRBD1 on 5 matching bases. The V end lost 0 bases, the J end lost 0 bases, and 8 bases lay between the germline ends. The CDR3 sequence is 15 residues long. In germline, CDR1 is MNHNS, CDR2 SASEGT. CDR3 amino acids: CASSEARTYQETQYF. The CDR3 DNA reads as TGTGCCAGCAGTGAAGCACGGACATACCAAGAGACCCAGTACTTC.

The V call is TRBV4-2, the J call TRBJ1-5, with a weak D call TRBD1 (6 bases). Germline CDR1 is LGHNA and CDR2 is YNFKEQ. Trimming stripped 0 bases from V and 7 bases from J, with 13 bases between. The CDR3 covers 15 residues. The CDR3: CASSQDWGPGQPQHF. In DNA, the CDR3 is TGTGCCAGCAGCCAAGATTGGGGGCCGGGACAGCCCCAGCATTTT.

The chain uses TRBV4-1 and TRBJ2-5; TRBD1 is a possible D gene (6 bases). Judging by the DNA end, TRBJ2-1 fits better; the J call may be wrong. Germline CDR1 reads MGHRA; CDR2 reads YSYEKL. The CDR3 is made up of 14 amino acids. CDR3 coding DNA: TGCGCCAGCAGCCAAGCGGGACAAACGAATGAGCAGTTCTTC. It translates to CASSQAGQTNEQFF.

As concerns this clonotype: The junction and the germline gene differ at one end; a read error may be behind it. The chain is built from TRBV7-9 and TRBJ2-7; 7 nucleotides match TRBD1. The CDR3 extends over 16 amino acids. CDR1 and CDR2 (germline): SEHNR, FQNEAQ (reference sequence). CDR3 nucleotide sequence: TGTGCCAGCAGCTTAGACCACCGACAGGGTTCCTGCGAGCAGTACTTC. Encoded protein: CASSLDHRQGSCEQYF.

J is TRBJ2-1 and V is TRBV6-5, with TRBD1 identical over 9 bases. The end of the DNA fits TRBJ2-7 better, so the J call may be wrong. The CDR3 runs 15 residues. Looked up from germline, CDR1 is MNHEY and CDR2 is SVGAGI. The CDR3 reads CASSYDRGVTYEQYF. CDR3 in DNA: TGTGCCAGCAGTTACGACAGGGGGGTTACCTACGAGCAGTACTTC.

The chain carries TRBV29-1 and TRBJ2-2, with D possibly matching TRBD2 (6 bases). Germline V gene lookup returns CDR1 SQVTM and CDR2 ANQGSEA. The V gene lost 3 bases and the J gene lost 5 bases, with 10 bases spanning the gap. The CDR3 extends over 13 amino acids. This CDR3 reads CSVDRGFTGELFF. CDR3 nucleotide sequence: TGCAGCGTTGATCGGGGGTTTACCGGGGAGCTGTTTTTT.